This T cell receptor beta chain was sequenced in a study of CD4 T cells in relation to SARS-CoV-2 and coronaviruses (dated by TCRdb to about 2021). For context, the study as a whole: Across all 12 patients in the convalescent cohort, the median age was around 40 years, with a range of 21 to 72 years. Expansion assays from other donors in the study were sequenced with a different, Illumina-based TCR-beta assay. The Adaptive Biotechnologies TCR-sequencing kit was used to sequence samples from a few pre-COVID donors and the naive versus memory experiments, while other data came from Illumina-based sequencing. Among the approximately twelve convalescent patients, 8 males and 4 females were included, and two of the subjects were Hispanic. The study assessed, at the TCR clonotype level, memory CD4+ T cell crossreactivity between SARS-CoV-2 and common cold coronavirus spike proteins. HLA restriction was mapped for shared crossreactive spike epitopes using patient-derived lymphoblastoid cell lines. General conclusions and limits of the study: In about two thirds of donors, memory CD4+ clonotypes turned up that crossrecognized SARS-CoV-2 and at least one common cold coronavirus spike. Because no donor provided both pre-pandemic and post-infection samples, tracing the source of pre-existing responses was limited. Naive versus memory sequencing indicated the assay detects memory recall responses rather than primary responses primed during culture. Small numbers of patients and of tested TCRs were a limitation of the study. Because the crossreactivity analysis focused on spike protein, crossreactivity against other viral proteins was not assessed. Compared with monoreactive clones, crossreactive clones had significantly weaker SARS-CoV-2-driven expansion, a result consistent with antigenic imprinting.

Deep-resolution immunoSEQ TCR-beta sequencing was performed on DNA from uncultured naive and memory CD4+ T cells. The original pipeline was this. Preprocessing removed nonproductive sequences and CDR3s not starting with C, not ending with F or W, or shorter than 7 amino acids. Cultured and uncultured naive and memory CD4+ repertoires were searched for CDR3s previously identified as spike- and CEF-reactive. CDR3 homology was quantified as pairwise Levenshtein distance, calculated with the stringdist R package after three terminal residues were trimmed from each end. TCRdb mirrors the immuneACCESS table, restricted to in-frame sequences. Some clones are absent from its copies; in checked studies, under half trace to an unresolved V gene, and the reason for the others is unknown. The V and J calls and the clone size are those of that table, but D and trimming were determined from the DNA. The table for this sample lists around 11,000 clones; over 80% of them were counted only once. The ten largest clones take up around 2.2% of the sample.

CDR1 is given as SEHNR and CDR2 as FQNEAQ, both from the germline V gene (reference sequence). The CDR3 numbers 14 residues from cysteine through phenylalanine. The kept DNA is CDR3 alone, 42 bases in frame from the first base. V loses 4 bases, J loses 2 bases, and the germline ends lie 9 bases apart. Comment on this clone: Its antigen is not yet known. Per-base qualities were not stored, and no clone one base away is much larger.

To separate naive from memory CD4+ T cells, cryopreserved PBMCs first underwent CD4 enrichment and then EasySep naive CD4+ T cell enrichment. Ficoll-Paque PLUS gradient centrifugation was used to isolate PBMCs from leukapheresis product or whole blood. PBMCs were either used fresh in the expansion assay or cryopreserved at -140 degrees C. The QIAamp Micro DNA Kit was used to extract genomic DNA from the CD4+ T cells. The sequenced sample consisted of naive CD4+ T cells from PBMCs. Reading the label with the study, this specimen's cell subset or site is: naive CD4+ T cells isolated by negative enrichment. Recombination linked TRBV7-9 to TRBJ1-3, with the D gene uncertain. The clonotype comes from an adult with COVID-19. The nucleotide sequence is TGTGCCAGCAGCTACACAGAACCTGGAAACACCATATATTTT. This sequence encodes CASSYTEPGNTIYF.